These 17 T cell receptor beta chains originate from one sample sequenced in a study of blood T cell repertoires in COVID-19. The assay was immunoSEQ multiplex PCR, and TCRdb's table has in-frame clones only and misses some. The repertoire includes about 59,000 clones, 91% of them detected once, and roughly 9% sits in the top ten. The sequenced material came from peripheral blood. The receptor source for this set is a human donor in a cohort sampled during active COVID-19.

J is TRBJ2-7 and V is TRBV9, with 8 bases fitting TRBD1. The V gene end was trimmed by 4 bases and the J gene end by 1 base; junction bases not matched to a gene: 4. This CDR3 comprises 14 residues. The germline V gene encodes CDR1 SGDLS and CDR2 YYNGEE. The chain's CDR3 is CASSPRQGSYEQYF. CDR3 bases: TGTGCCAGCAGCCCAAGACAGGGGTCCTACGAGCAGTACTTC.

This chain links TRBV5-1 with TRBJ2-7; 8 bases fit TRBD1. Trimming took 4 bases from V and 3 from J; bases not matched to a gene: 12. Germline V gene lookup returns CDR1 SGHRS and CDR2 YFSETQ. This CDR3 contains 16 residues. Here the CDR3 reads CASSPRAGGLSYEQYF. The CDR3 region has the DNA TGCGCCAGCAGCCCGAGGGCAGGGGGCTTAAGCTACGAGCAGTACTTC.

This chain joins TRBV18 and TRBJ2-6; a weak D match, TRBD2 (6 bases). Trimming removed 8 bases from V and 7 bases from J, with 24 bases in between. Germline CDR1 KGHSH, CDR2 LQKENI. CDR3 length: 17 amino acids. CDR3 residues: CASPRSGAALGANVLTF. The CDR3 DNA reads as TGTGCCAGCCCTCGTAGCGGAGCTGCTCTGGGTGCCAACGTCCTGACTTTC.

The chain carries TRBV10-3 and TRBJ1-5; TRBD1 agrees at 7 bases. This CDR3 spans 15 amino acids. The germline V gene encodes CDR1 ENHRY and CDR2 SYGVKD. Unmatched junction bases numbered 4, after V lost 5 bases and J lost 0 bases. The CDR3: CAISRTGYSNQPQHF. The CDR3, as DNA: TGTGCCATCAGTAGGACAGGCTATAGCAATCAGCCCCAGCATTTT.

The gene calls are TRBV7-3 and TRBJ1-1; the D is unclear. The V end was cut by 1 base, the J end by 0 bases, with 12 bases between. CDR3 size: 16 residues. Germline V gene data show CDR1 as SGHTA and CDR2 as FQGTGA. The CDR3 region is CASSLMGRTLNTEAFF. The CDR3 DNA reads as TGTGCCAGCAGCTTAATGGGGAGAACGTTGAACACTGAAGCTTTCTTT.

This clone has only one observation. Here the CDR3 reads CATSESDRGHYGYTF. The CDR3 DNA sequence: TGTGCCACCAGTGAATCCGACAGGGGCCACTATGGCTACACCTTC. This chain links TRBV24-1 with TRBJ1-2; TRBD1 agrees at 8 bases. Trimming cost V 4 bases and J 3 bases; bases outside gene matches: 6. The CDR3 spans 15 residues. The germline V gene encodes CDR1 KGHDR and CDR2 SFDVKD.

V usage is TRBV5-6 and J usage is TRBJ2-1; perhaps TRBD1 as D (6 bases). The V end was cut by 0 bases, the J end by 3 bases, with 10 bases between. The germline V gene encodes CDR1 SGHDT and CDR2 YYEEEE. This CDR3 is 15 amino acids long. CDR3 sequence reads: CASSLEGEGYNEQFF. For the CDR3, the DNA is TGTGCCAGCAGCTTGGAGGGGGAAGGCTACAATGAGCAGTTCTTC.

This chain joins TRBV2 and TRBJ1-1; 7 positions agree with TRBD1. Germline CDR1 and CDR2: SNHLY and FYNNEI. V shed 5 bases and J 5 bases; nucleotides not matched to a gene: 20. The CDR3 has 18 residues. DNA for the CDR3: TGTGCCAGCAGTAGGTCAGGGGGAATTCACAGTATCGGGACTGAAGCTTTCTTT. Translation: CASSRSGGIHSIGTEAFF. The full variable domain, rest sourced from reference TRBV2 and TRBJ1-1, is EPEVTQTPSHQVTQMGQEVILRCVPISNHLYFYWYRQILGQKVEFLVSFYNNEISEKSEIFDDQFSVERPDGSNFTLKIRSTKLEDSAMYFCASSRSGGIHSIGTEAFFGQGTRLTVV.

This chain uses TRBV19 with TRBJ2-1; 7 nucleotides agree with TRBD1. CDR1 and CDR2 from the germline V gene are LNHDA and SQIVND (reference sequence). The CDR3 is 13 amino acids. After removal of 7 bases from V and 4 bases from J, the junction contained 4 bases not matched to a gene. In DNA form, the CDR3 reads TGTGCCAGTACCCAGGGACAGTACAATGAGCAGTTCTTC. It translates to CASTQGQYNEQFF.

The V gene is TRBV5-1, the J gene TRBJ2-1; 7 bases line up with TRBD2. The V and J ends lost 0 bases and 4 bases, in that order; junction bases with no gene match: 19. CDR1 is SGHRS, CDR2 YFSETQ, per germline. This CDR3 spans 20 amino acids. As DNA, the CDR3 is TGCGCCAGCAGCTTGGTGAGGGCTCGGGACTACCGCCGTGGGTACAATGAGCAGTTCTTC. Its translation: CASSLVRARDYRRGYNEQFF.

The rearrangement links TRBV7-2 to TRBJ1-1; weak D call: TRBD1 (6 bases). Looked up from germline, CDR1 is SGHTA and CDR2 is FQGNSA. The V gene lost 5 bases and the J gene lost 0 bases, with 10 bases spanning the gap. The CDR3 spans 14 residues. The CDR3 spells CASSPDRMNTEAFF. The CDR3 coding sequence is TGTGCCAGCAGCCCAGACAGGATGAACACTGAAGCTTTCTTT.

The chain links TRBV18 to TRBJ2-1; 8 bases fit TRBD2. V was pared by 3 bases and J by 5 bases, with 9 bases of the junction left unmatched. The CDR3 covers 16 residues. In germline, CDR1 is KGHSH, CDR2 LQKENI. CDR3 protein: CASSPAGGVIHNEQFF. The CDR3 DNA reads TGTGCCAGCTCACCGGCGGGGGGCGTAATACACAATGAGCAGTTCTTC.

The genes are TRBV5-1 and TRBJ1-2; D is uncertain. Germline-derived CDR1 and CDR2 are SGHRS and YFSETQ. The CDR3 spans 14 residues. V gave up 5 bases and J gave up 0 bases, with 11 bases separating them. CDR3 protein: CASSLDAPNYGYTF. As DNA, the CDR3 is TGCGCCAGCAGTTTAGATGCCCCTAACTATGGCTACACCTTC.

V gene TRBV19 combines with J gene TRBJ1-2, with D possibly matching TRBD1 (6 bases). Germline CDR1 LNHDA, CDR2 SQIVND (reference sequence). CDR3 length: 16 residues. The V end was cut by 5 bases, the J end by 4 bases, with 20 bases between. CDR3 DNA sequence: TGTGCCAGTAGTTTCGGGACAACCGCCTATACCTATGGCTACACCTTC. Its translation is CASSFGTTAYTYGYTF.

Comments on this clone: Compared with germline, one end of the junction differs, possibly owing to a read error. The rearrangement uses TRBV7-2 and TRBJ2-3; 11 bases are a match to TRBD2. CDR3 length: 17 amino acids. The germline V gene encodes CDR1 SGHTA and CDR2 FQGNSA. The CDR3 loop reads CASSLARTSGSTDTQYF. DNA for the CDR3: TGTGCCAGCAGCCTAGCGAGGACTAGCGGGAGCACAGATACGCAGTATTTT.

This rearrangement joins TRBV10-3 to TRBJ1-3; D remains unclear. Trimming pared 3 bases from V and 4 bases from J, leaving 13 bases between. Germline values: CDR1 ENHRY, CDR2 SYGVKD. CDR3 length: 15 amino acids. CDR3 nucleotide sequence: TGTGCCATCAGTGACCTGGCCCCCCCCGGAAACACCATATATTTT. Its protein is CAISDLAPPGNTIYF.

The V and J genes are TRBV5-1 and TRBJ2-1; D is possibly TRBD1 (6 bases). The germline CDR1 and CDR2 sequences are SGHRS and YFSETQ. This CDR3 comprises 14 residues. The germline V and J ends were trimmed by 2 bases and 5 bases, with 11 bases remaining between them. Here the CDR3 DNA reads TGCGCCAGCAGCTTACTCGGACAGAACAATGAGCAGTTCTTC. As protein: CASSLLGQNNEQFF.